This T cell receptor (beta chain) originates from a study of cytomegalovirus exposure and HLA in healthy donors. Points from the study as a whole: A missense DCLRE1C variant was associated with V- and J-gene trimming of TCR beta chains in a later analysis, and an independent cohort replicated the association. For most TCR beta V segments, an earlier analysis put the productive rate at about 90% or about 30% of the time. Reportedly, fewer N-insertions than the approximately 600-donor mean appeared in an Asian-associated ancestry cluster in a later analysis.

The PCR was carried out with 60 Vbeta primers and 13 Jbeta primers. Here immunoSEQ multiplex PCR was the method, and the copy in TCRdb shows in-frame clones only, minus some. This table has 100,000 to 150,000 clones, roughly 78% appearing once. Only a few counts were recorded for this clone. Antigen unknown. Germline V gives CDR1 MGHRA, CDR2 YSYEKL. The CDR3 loop spans 16 amino acids. After removal of 3 bases from V and 3 bases from J, the junction contained 2 bases not matched to a gene. Sequenced: PBMCs. This TCR was sampled from a man between 25 and 39 years old in good health and CMV-seronegative. The rearrangement uses TRBV4-1 and TRBJ2-2; the match to TRBD2 covers 12 bases. CDR3 loop: CASSHLAGGDTGELFF. The CDR3 coding sequence is TGCGCCAGCAGCCACCTAGCGGGGGGGGACACCGGGGAGCTGTTTTTT.